This entry concerns a single T cell receptor beta chain. This specimen comes from a study of OX40 agonist ivuxolimab in advanced cancers. The CDR3 is made up of 14 amino acids. V trimming: 6 bases; J trimming: 5 bases; junction bases outside the gene matches: 6. Germline V gene lookup returns CDR1 SGHTA and CDR2 FQGNSA. The table came from immunoSEQ multiplex PCR; TCRdb's copy has only in-frame clones and leaves some out. The sample has about 72,000 clones, roughly 90% seen once. The starting material was CD4+ or CD8+ T cells sorted from blood, obtained in a trial of the OX40 agonist ivuxolimab. The rearrangement links TRBV7-2 to TRBJ2-2; 7 positions agree with TRBD1. This TCR was sampled from an adult with an advanced solid tumor such as melanoma, head and neck, liver or kidney cancer. CDR3 loop: CASRTQGDTGELFF. CDR3 nucleotide sequence: TGTGCCAGCAGGACCCAGGGGGATACCGGGGAGCTGTTTTTT.